This passage covers 27 T cell receptor beta chains from one sample sequenced in a study of T cell changes during pregnancy in multiple sclerosis. TCRdb keeps only in-frame clones here, not all; method: immunoSEQ multiplex PCR. The sample carries roughly 70,000 clones, more than 85% recorded once. The specimen comprised peripheral blood, sampled before pregnancy. These receptor sequences come from a female donor with multiple sclerosis, enrolled in a pregnancy study.

The chain has TRBV5-5 and TRBJ2-7, with a possible D match to TRBD2 (5 bases). CDR1 SGHKS and CDR2 YYEKEE come from the germline V gene (reference sequence). Deletions cut 0 bases from V and 3 bases from J, with 7 bases between. This CDR3 is built from 13 residues. CDR3 sequence reads: CASSLGGHYEQYF. In DNA form, the CDR3 reads TGTGCCAGCAGCTTGGGAGGGCACTACGAGCAGTACTTC.

This chain joins TRBV4-1 and TRBJ2-7; 7 nucleotides align to TRBD1. Germline-derived CDR1 and CDR2 are MGHRA and YSYEKL. V shed 0 bases, J shed 2 bases, and the junction held 4 bases outside the gene matches. The CDR3 is made up of 15 amino acids. The CDR3 here is CASSQDPGQPYEQYF. The CDR3 DNA sequence: TGCGCCAGCAGCCAAGATCCGGGACAGCCCTACGAGCAGTACTTC.

The chain employs TRBV30 and TRBJ1-4; 8 nucleotides agree with TRBD1. The V and J ends lost 1 base and 6 bases, in that order; junction bases with no gene match: 7. Germline CDR1 GTSNPN, CDR2 SVGIG (reference sequence). The CDR3 totals 15 residues. The CDR3 sequence: CAWSAYRGKDEKLFF. As DNA, the CDR3 is TGTGCCTGGAGTGCCTACAGGGGGAAGGATGAAAAACTGTTTTTT. The full variable domain, in which reference TRBV30 and TRBJ1-4 provide the parts outside the CDR3, is SQTIHQWPATLVQPVGSPLSLECTVEGTSNPNLYWYRQAAGRGLQLLFYSVGIGQISSEVPQNLSASRPQDRQFILSSKKLLLSDSGFYLCAWSAYRGKDEKLFFGSGTQLSVL.

The rearrangement joins TRBV7-8 to TRBJ1-2; D not certain. V gave up 4 bases and J gave up 3 bases, with 6 bases separating them. The length of the CDR3 is 12 residues. CDR1 SGHVS and CDR2 FQNEAQ come from the germline V gene. The CDR3 is CASSSVDYGYTF. CDR3 coding DNA: TGTGCCAGCAGCTCGGTGGACTATGGCTACACCTTC.

V usage is TRBV12-2 and J usage is TRBJ2-3; TRBD2, the table's D call, lacks a check against the DNA. TRBV12-2 is flagged as a pseudogene. CDR3 size: 14 residues. The CDR3 is CASRFLIPTDTQYF. The CDR3 DNA is TGTGCAAGTCGCTTCCTTATTCCCACAGATACGCAGTATTTT.

V gene TRBV19 combines with J gene TRBJ2-2; tentatively, D is TRBD2 (6 bases). Germline V gene sequence: CDR1 LNHDA, CDR2 SQIVND (reference sequence). V was trimmed by 4 bases and J by 1 base, leaving 16 bases between them. The CDR3 loop spans 17 amino acids. The CDR3 here is CASSKGGWGENTGELFF. CDR3 DNA: TGTGCCAGTAGTAAAGGTGGTTGGGGGGAGAACACCGGGGAGCTGTTTTTT.

The chain couples TRBV5-1 to TRBJ2-7; tentatively, D is TRBD2 (6 bases). V dropped 0 bases and J dropped 5 bases, with 12 bases sitting between them. CDR3 length: 14 amino acids. The germline V gene has CDR1 SGHRS and CDR2 YFSETQ. The CDR3 protein is CASSLGTIGDEQYF. The CDR3 DNA sequence: TGCGCCAGCAGCTTGGGGACTATAGGCGACGAGCAGTACTTC.

The gene calls are TRBV10-2 and TRBJ2-3; D may be TRBD1 (5 bases). The CDR3 runs to 15 residues. Germline assignment: CDR1 WSHSY and CDR2 SAAADI. Trimming stripped 5 bases from V and 6 bases from J, with 18 bases between. In nucleotides, the CDR3 is TGCGCCAGCAGTAAACAGGACCTGGGGCCGGATACGCAGTATTTT. This codes for CASSKQDLGPDTQYF.

The rearrangement joins TRBV30 to TRBJ2-3, with D perhaps matching TRBD2 (7 bases). With 3 bases removed from V and 2 bases from J, the gap between germline ends came to 15 bases. In germline, CDR1 is GTSNPN, CDR2 SVGIG (reference sequence). The CDR3 consists of 15 residues. This CDR3 is CAWRAQRDNTDTQYF. The CDR3 coding sequence is TGTGCCTGGAGAGCCCAGCGGGACAACACAGATACGCAGTATTTT.

This chain uses TRBV5-1 with TRBJ2-1, with 8 bases fitting TRBD2. Germline CDR1 is SGHRS and CDR2 is YFSETQ. J was trimmed by 7 bases and V by 3 bases; bases with no gene match: 9. CDR3 size: 15 residues. The DNA for the CDR3 is TGCGCCAGCAGCTGGGTTAGCGGGAAGGGTAATGAGCAGTTCTTC. It codes for CASSWVSGKGNEQFF.

CDR3 nucleotides: TGTGCCAGCAGCCAAATCGCGGGGACTAATGAAAAACTGTTTTTT. Protein: CASSQIAGTNEKLFF. The rearrangement joins TRBV4-2 to TRBJ1-4; no clear D gene. Germline values: CDR1 LGHNA, CDR2 YNFKEQ. The length of the CDR3 is 15 residues. Trimming took off 2 bases at V and 2 bases at J, with 9 bases between the two ends.

The J gene is TRBJ1-1, the V gene TRBV29-1; D gene unclear. V was pared by 4 bases and J by 1 base, with 7 bases between. This CDR3 contains 12 residues. The V gene's germline CDR1 is SQVTM and CDR2 ANQGSEA. CDR3 DNA: TGCAGCGTTGTACGGGAGAACACTGAAGCTTTCTTT. It encodes CSVVRENTEAFF.

The chain is built from TRBV5-1 and TRBJ2-7; 10 nucleotides align to TRBD1. The germline CDR1 and CDR2 sequences are SGHRS and YFSETQ. This CDR3 comprises 14 residues. The V and J ends lost 4 bases and 7 bases, in that order; junction bases with no gene match: 8. In nucleotides, the CDR3 is TGCGCCAGCAGCACCGGACAGGGGGATGGAGAGCAGTACTTC. This sequence encodes CASSTGQGDGEQYF. The full variable domain, in which reference TRBV5-1 and TRBJ2-7 provide the parts outside the CDR3, is KAGVTQTPRYLIKTRGQQVTLSCSPISGHRSVSWYQQTPGQGLQFLFEYFSETQRNKGNFPGRFSGRQFSNSRSEMNVSTLELGDSALYLCASSTGQGDGEQYFGPGTRLTVT.

The V gene is TRBV2, the J gene TRBJ1-1; D gene uncertain. The CDR3 is made up of 11 amino acids. The germline V and J ends were trimmed by 1 base and 7 bases, with 4 bases remaining between them. In germline, CDR1 is SNHLY, CDR2 FYNNEI. CDR3 residues: CASSEGDEAFF. The CDR3 DNA follows: TGTGCCAGCAGTGAAGGAGATGAAGCTTTCTTT.

V and J are TRBV5-1 and TRBJ2-7; 7 bases align to TRBD1. Trimming at V came to 4 bases and at J to 0 bases, leaving 4 bases not matched to a gene. The CDR3 totals 14 residues. CDR1 and CDR2 from the germline V gene are SGHRS and YFSETQ. CDR3 sequence (DNA): TGCGCCAGCAGCCAGGGGGACAGCTCCTACGAGCAGTACTTC. Protein sequence: CASSQGDSSYEQYF.

The chain has TRBV28 and TRBJ2-7; D is undetermined. The V gene lost 4 bases and the J gene lost 3 bases, with 7 bases spanning the gap. Germline loops: CDR1 MDHEN, CDR2 SYDVKM. This CDR3 contains 12 residues. CDR3 amino acids: CASSSYHYEQYF. CDR3 DNA: TGTGCCAGCAGTTCCTACCACTACGAGCAGTACTTC. Based on the CDR3 plus reference TRBV28 and TRBJ2-7, the full variable domain is DVKVTQSSRYLVKRTGEKVFLECVQDMDHENMFWYRQDPGLGLRLIYFSYDVKMKEKGDIPEGYSVSREKKERFSLILESASTNQTSMYLCASSSYHYEQYFGPGTRLTVT.

The genes are TRBV6-5 and TRBJ1-1; TRBD1 matches 8 bases. This CDR3 is 14 amino acids long. Germline-derived CDR1 and CDR2 are MNHEY and SVGAGI. The V and J ends lost 5 bases and 1 base, in that order; junction bases with no gene match: 3. The CDR3 DNA reads TGTGCCAGCAGTCGGGACAGGAGGAACACTGAAGCTTTCTTT. Protein product: CASSRDRRNTEAFF.

The CDR3 sequence is CASSYTSGQYNEQFF. The CDR3 nucleotides read TGTGCCAGCAGCTATACTAGCGGACAATACAATGAGCAGTTCTTC. The rearrangement joins TRBV7-3 to TRBJ2-1; TRBD2 agrees at 8 bases. The CDR3 is 15 residues long. Germline V gene sequence: CDR1 SGHTA, CDR2 FQGTGA. Trimming removed 4 bases from V and 4 bases from J; junction bases left unmatched: 6.

V usage is TRBV27 and J usage is TRBJ1-2, with 8 bases matching TRBD1. The CDR3 covers 14 residues. From germline, CDR1 is MNHEY and CDR2 SMNVEV (reference sequence). With V trimmed by 5 bases and J by 4 bases, 6 bases remained unmatched. This CDR3 reads CASSITGGSYGYTF. The CDR3 DNA is TGTGCCAGCAGTATTACAGGGGGTTCCTATGGCTACACCTTC.

This chain connects TRBV2 to TRBJ2-2; tentatively, D is TRBD1 (5 bases). V was clipped by 3 bases and J by 7 bases, with 15 bases between them. The CDR3 covers 15 residues. From germline, CDR1 is SNHLY and CDR2 FYNNEI. CDR3 sequence (DNA): TGTGCCAGCAGTGAGGGGCCAGCCCCTCTCGGGGAGCTGTTTTTT. The encoded protein is CASSEGPAPLGELFF.

This sequence joins TRBV2 and TRBJ2-1; 8 bases map to TRBD2. Germline V CDR1 and CDR2: SNHLY, FYNNEI. This CDR3 comprises 11 residues. Trimming cost V 2 bases and J 15 bases; bases outside gene matches: 3. The CDR3 loop reads CASSETGGWFF. CDR3 DNA sequence: TGTGCCAGCAGTGAAACGGGAGGGTGGTTCTTC.

The chain combines TRBV6-5 with TRBJ2-7; a possible D gene is TRBD2 (6 bases). V was cut by 0 bases and J by 5 bases, with 8 bases left in between. Germline V gives CDR1 MNHEY, CDR2 SVGAGI. CDR3 length: 13 amino acids. The CDR3 region is CASSYSTSNEQYF. The DNA of the CDR3 is TGTGCCAGCAGTTACTCGACTAGTAACGAGCAGTACTTC.

This chain uses TRBV29-1 with TRBJ2-3; 10 nucleotides align to TRBD2. V lost 3 bases and J lost 0; bases outside the gene matches: 3. The CDR3 has 15 amino acids. Germline V gene sequence: CDR1 SQVTM, CDR2 ANQGSEA. CDR3 residues: CSVEGSGGSTDTQYF. The CDR3 nucleotides are TGCAGCGTTGAGGGTAGCGGGGGGAGCACAGATACGCAGTATTTT.

This clone occurred once. The V gene is TRBV4-1, the J gene TRBJ2-2, with 12 bases fitting TRBD2. The germline gives CDR1 MGHRA, CDR2 YSYEKL. The CDR3 spans 19 residues. V lost 1 base, J lost 2 bases, and 8 bases stayed unmatched. CDR3 DNA sequence: TGCGCCAGCAGCCAAGTAGTCCCTAGCGGGAGGGCAAACACCGGGGAGCTGTTTTTT. It codes for CASSQVVPSGRANTGELFF.

This clone has a single count. The chain carries TRBV29-1 and TRBJ1-5; 8 bases align to TRBD1. CDR1 and CDR2 from the germline V gene are SQVTM and ANQGSEA. This CDR3 is 13 amino acids long. Germline trimming cut 4 bases from V and 3 bases from J; bases unmatched to any gene: 2. The CDR3 DNA sequence: TGCAGCGTTGTGGGACAGGACAATCAGCCCCAGCATTTT. It encodes CSVVGQDNQPQHF.

This clone was counted only a few times. V is TRBV29-1 and J is TRBJ1-1; D uncertain. CDR3 length: 12 amino acids. Trimming removed 3 bases at V and 4 bases at J, with 9 bases between. Germline CDR1 SQVTM, CDR2 ANQGSEA. This CDR3 reads CSVEEGATEAFF. DNA for the CDR3: TGCAGCGTTGAGGAGGGTGCCACTGAAGCTTTCTTT. Based on the CDR3 plus reference TRBV29-1 and TRBJ1-1, the full variable domain is SAVISQKPSRDICQRGTSLTIQCQVDSQVTMMFWYRQQPGQSLTLIATANQGSEATYESGFVIDKFPISRPNLTFSTLTVSNMSPEDSSIYLCSVEEGATEAFFGQGTRLTVV.

This clone was found once. The chain employs TRBV25-1 and TRBJ1-2, with D possibly matching TRBD1 (5 bases). CDR3 length: 17 amino acids. The V gene's germline CDR1 is MGHDK and CDR2 SYGVNS. Trimming took 5 bases from V and 7 from J, leaving 26 bases between them. The CDR3 protein is CASSRRAIKTGDGGYTF. CDR3 nucleotides: TGTGCCAGCAGTCGTCGCGCGATTAAAACAGGTGACGGTGGCTACACCTTC.